The source of this T cell receptor beta chain is a study of radiotherapy plus CTLA-4 blockade in lung cancer. General study points: It was early blood T cell clone dynamics, with interferon-beta, that reportedly best predicted response. After treatment with radiotherapy plus ipilimumab, TCR clones that came from the tumor expanded in blood.

In this sample, this clone turned up a few times. Its antigen is not known. Germline CDR1 is MDHEN and CDR2 is SYDVKM. V trimming: 5 bases; J trimming: 2 bases; junction bases outside the gene matches: 5. This CDR3 has 15 amino acids. Repertoires were generated with immunoSEQ multiplex PCR, while TCRdb's copy carries only in-frame clones and drops some. Of fewer than 65,000 clones listed, roughly 83% are singletons. The sample here was peripheral blood, taken from a patient treated with radiotherapy plus ipilimumab. The chain recombines TRBV28 with TRBJ1-2, with 10 bases identical to TRBD1. The clonotype was recovered from a human donor with non-small cell lung cancer who had a complete response to radiotherapy plus ipilimumab. CDR3 sequence: CASSPWTGGNYGYTF. The DNA for the CDR3 is TGTGCCAGCAGTCCGTGGACAGGGGGAAACTATGGCTACACCTTC.